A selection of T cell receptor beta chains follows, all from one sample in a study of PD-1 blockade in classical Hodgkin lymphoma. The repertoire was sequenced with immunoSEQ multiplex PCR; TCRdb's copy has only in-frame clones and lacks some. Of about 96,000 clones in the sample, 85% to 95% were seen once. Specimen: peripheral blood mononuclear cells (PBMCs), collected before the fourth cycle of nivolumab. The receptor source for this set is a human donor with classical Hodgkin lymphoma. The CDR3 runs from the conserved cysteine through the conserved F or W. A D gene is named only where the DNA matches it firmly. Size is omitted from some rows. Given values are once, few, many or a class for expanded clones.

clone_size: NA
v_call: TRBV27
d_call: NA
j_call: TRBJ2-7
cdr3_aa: CASSHTSSYEQYF
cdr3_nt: TGTGCCAGCAGTCACACATCATCCTACGAGCAGTACTTC

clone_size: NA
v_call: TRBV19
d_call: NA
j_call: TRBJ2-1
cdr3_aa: CASSKGRSSYNEQFF
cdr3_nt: TGTGCCAGTAGTAAGGGACGCAGCTCCTACAATGAGCAGTTCTTC

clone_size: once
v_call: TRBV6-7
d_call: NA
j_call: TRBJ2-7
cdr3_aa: CASSYSIFGSSYEQYF
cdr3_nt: TGTGCCAGCAGTTACTCGATTTTTGGGAGCTCCTACGAGCAGTACTTC

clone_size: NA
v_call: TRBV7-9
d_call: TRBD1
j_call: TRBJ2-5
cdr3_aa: CASSLGQGKRETQYF
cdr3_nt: TGTGCCAGCAGCTTAGGACAGGGGAAAAGAGAGACCCAGTACTTC

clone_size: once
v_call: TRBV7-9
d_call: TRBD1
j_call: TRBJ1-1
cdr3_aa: CASSLVQGAGEAFF
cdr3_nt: TGTGCCAGCAGCTTAGTACAGGGGGCGGGTGAAGCTTTCTTT

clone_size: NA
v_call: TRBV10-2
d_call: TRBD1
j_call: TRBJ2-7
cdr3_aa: CASSEGQGALYEQYF
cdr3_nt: TGCGCCAGCAGTGAGGGACAGGGGGCTCTGTACGAGCAGTACTTC

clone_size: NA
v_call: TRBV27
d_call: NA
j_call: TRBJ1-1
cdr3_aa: CATGRVNTEAFF
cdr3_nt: TGTGCCACCGGACGGGTGAACACTGAAGCTTTCTTT

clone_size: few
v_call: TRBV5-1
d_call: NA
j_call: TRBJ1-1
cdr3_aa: CASSLLQGVTEAFF
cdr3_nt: TGCGCCAGCAGCTTGTTACAGGGTGTGACTGAAGCTTTCTTT

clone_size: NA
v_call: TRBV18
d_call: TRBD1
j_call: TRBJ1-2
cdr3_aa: CASSTTPGQGSSGYTF
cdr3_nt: TGTGCCAGCTCGACGACACCGGGACAGGGGTCGTCTGGCTACACCTTC

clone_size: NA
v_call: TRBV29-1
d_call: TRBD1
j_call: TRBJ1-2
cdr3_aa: CSVEDAYPNRGINYGYTF
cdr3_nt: TGCAGCGTTGAAGATGCCTACCCTAACAGGGGTATTAACTATGGCTACACCTTC

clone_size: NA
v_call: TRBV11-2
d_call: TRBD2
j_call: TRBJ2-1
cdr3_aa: CASSLSGNSNEQFF
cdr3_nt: TGTGCCAGCAGCTTAAGCGGGAACAGCAATGAGCAGTTCTTC

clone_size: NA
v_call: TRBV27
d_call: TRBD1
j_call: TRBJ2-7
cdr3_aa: CASSLRGTGGYYEQYF
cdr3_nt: TGTGCCAGCAGTTTGCGAGGCACAGGGGGTTACTACGAGCAGTACTTC

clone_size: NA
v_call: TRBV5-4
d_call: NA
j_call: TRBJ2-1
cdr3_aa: CASSLELANNEQFF
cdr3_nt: TGTGCCAGCAGCTTGGAATTAGCTAACAATGAGCAGTTCTTC

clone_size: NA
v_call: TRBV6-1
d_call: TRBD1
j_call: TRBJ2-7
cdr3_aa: CASSLGQANYEQYF
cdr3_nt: TGTGCCAGCAGTCTGGGACAGGCGAACTACGAGCAGTACTTC

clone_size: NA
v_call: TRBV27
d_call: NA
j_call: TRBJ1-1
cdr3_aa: CASSPRTRGAEAFF
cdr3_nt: TGTGCCAGCAGTCCTCGGACCCGCGGGGCTGAAGCTTTCTTT

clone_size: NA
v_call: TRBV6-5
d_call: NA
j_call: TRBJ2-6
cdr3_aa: CASSLTPGVGANVLTF
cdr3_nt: TGTGCCAGCAGTTTAACGCCAGGGGTTGGGGCCAACGTCCTGACTTTC

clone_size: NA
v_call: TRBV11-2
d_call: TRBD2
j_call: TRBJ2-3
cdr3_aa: CASGLAGVVTDTQYF
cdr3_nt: TGTGCCAGCGGGCTAGCGGGAGTGGTCACAGATACGCAGTATTTT

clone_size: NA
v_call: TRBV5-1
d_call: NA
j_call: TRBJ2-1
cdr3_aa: CASALRSAASYNEQFF
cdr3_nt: TGCGCCAGCGCCCTGAGGAGCGCAGCGTCCTACAATGAGCAGTTCTTC

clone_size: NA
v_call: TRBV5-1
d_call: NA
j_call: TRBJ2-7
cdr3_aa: CASSYFGESYEQYF
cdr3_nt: TGCGCCAGCAGCTACTTCGGGGAAAGCTACGAGCAGTACTTC

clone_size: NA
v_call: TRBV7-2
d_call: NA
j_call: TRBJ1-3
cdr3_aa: CASSLYRAGNTIYF
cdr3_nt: TGTGCCAGCAGCTTATACAGGGCTGGAAACACCATATATTTT

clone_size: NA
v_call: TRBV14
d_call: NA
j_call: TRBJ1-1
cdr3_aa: CASSQDRTRGFRAFF
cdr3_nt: TGTGCCAGCAGCCAAGATCGAACCAGGGGATTCAGGGCTTTCTTT

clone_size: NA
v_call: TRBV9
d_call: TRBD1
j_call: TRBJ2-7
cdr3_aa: CASSKGDSSTVPWNEQYF
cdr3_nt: TGTGCCAGCAGCAAAGGGGACAGCTCCACTGTTCCCTGGAACGAGCAGTACTTC

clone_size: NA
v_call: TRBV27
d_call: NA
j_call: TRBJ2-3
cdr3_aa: CASSPRTGNTDTQYF
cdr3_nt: TGTGCCAGCAGTCCAAGGACGGGTAACACAGATACGCAGTATTTT

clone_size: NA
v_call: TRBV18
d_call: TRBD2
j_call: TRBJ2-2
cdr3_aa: CASSPSRGGSIGELFF
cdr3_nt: TGTGCCAGCTCACCCTCCCGGGGGGGGAGCATCGGGGAGCTGTTTTTT